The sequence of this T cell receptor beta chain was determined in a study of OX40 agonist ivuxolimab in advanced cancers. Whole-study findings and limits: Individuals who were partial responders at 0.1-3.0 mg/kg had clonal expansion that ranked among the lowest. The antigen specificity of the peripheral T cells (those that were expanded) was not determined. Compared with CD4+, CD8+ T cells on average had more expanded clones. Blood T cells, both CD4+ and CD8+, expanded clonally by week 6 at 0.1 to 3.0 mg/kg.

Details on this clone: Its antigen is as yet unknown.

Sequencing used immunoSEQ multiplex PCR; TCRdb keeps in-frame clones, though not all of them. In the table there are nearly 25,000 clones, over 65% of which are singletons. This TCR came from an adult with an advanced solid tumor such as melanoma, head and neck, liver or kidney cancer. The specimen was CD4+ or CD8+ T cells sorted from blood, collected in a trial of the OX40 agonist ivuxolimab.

CDR3 sequence reads: CASSAEQGKEVGEKLFF. CDR3 nucleotide sequence: TGTGCCAGTAGTGCCGAACAGGGGAAGGAGGTCGGAGAAAAACTGTTTTTT. The chain combines TRBV19 with TRBJ1-4; 7 bases fit TRBD1. V lost 5 bases and J lost 8; bases outside the gene matches: 17. Germline-derived CDR1 and CDR2 are LNHDA and SQIVND (reference sequence). This CDR3 is 17 amino acids long.